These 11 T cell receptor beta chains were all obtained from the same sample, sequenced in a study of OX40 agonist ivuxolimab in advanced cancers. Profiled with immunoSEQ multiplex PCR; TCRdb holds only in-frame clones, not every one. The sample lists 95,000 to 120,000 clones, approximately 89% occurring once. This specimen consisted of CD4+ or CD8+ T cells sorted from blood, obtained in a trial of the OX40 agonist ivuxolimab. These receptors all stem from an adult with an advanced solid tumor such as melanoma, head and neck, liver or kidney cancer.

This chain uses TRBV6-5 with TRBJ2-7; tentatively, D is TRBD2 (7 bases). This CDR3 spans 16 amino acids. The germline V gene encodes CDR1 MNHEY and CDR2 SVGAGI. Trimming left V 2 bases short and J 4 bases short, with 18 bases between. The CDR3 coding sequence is TGTGCCAGCAGTTACAGGGGGATAGCGGGTCTGTACGAGCAGTACTTC. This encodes CASSYRGIAGLYEQYF.

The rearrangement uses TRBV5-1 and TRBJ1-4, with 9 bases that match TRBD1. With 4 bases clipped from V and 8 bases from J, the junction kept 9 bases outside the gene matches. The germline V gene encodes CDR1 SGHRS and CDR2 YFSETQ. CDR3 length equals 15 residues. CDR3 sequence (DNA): TGCGCCAGCAGCGCCGCGGGACAGGGTGGAGAAAAACTGTTTTTT. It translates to CASSAAGQGGEKLFF.

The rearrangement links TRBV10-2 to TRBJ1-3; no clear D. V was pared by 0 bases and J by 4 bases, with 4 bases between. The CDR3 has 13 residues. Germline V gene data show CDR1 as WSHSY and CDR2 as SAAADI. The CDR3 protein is CASSESKGNTIYF. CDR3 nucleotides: TGCGCCAGCAGTGAGTCGAAGGGAAACACCATATATTTT.

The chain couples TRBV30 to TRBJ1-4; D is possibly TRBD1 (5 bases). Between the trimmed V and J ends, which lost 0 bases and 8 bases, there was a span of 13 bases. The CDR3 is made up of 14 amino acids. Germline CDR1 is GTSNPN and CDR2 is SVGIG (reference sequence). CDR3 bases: TGTGCCTGGAGTGTACCCGGGGCGCGGGAAAAACTGTTTTTT. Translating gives CAWSVPGAREKLFF.

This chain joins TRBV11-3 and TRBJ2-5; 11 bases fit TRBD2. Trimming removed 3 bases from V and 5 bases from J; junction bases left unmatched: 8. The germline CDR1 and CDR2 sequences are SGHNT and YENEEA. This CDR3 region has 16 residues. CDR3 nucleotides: TGTGCCAGCAGCTTTGGCCTAGCGGGAGGAAGTGAGACCCAGTACTTC. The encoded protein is CASSFGLAGGSETQYF.

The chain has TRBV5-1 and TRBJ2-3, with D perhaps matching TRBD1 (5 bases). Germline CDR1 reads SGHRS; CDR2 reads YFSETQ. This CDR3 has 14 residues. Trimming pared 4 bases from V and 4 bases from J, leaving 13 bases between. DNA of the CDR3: TGCGCCAGCAGCCCGGCGACAGCCGCAGATACGCAGTATTTT. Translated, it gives CASSPATAADTQYF.

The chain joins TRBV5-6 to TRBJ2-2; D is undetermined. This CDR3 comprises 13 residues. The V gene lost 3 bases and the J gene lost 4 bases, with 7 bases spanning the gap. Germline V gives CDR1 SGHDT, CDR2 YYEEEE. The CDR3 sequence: CASSSVSTGELFF. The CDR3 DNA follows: TGTGCCAGCAGCTCAGTCAGCACCGGGGAGCTGTTTTTT.

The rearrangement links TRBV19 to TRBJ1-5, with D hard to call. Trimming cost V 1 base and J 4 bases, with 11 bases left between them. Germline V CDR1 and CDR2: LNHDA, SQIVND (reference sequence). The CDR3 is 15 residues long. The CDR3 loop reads CASSIVRSPNQPQHF. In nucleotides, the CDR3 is TGTGCCAGTAGTATAGTTCGGTCACCTAATCAGCCCCAGCATTTT.

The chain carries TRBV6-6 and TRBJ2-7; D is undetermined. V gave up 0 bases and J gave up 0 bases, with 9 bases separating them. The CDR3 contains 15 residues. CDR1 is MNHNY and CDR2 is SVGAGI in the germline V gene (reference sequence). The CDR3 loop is CASSYSQAYSYEQYF. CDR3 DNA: TGTGCCAGCAGTTACTCGCAGGCCTACTCCTACGAGCAGTACTTC.

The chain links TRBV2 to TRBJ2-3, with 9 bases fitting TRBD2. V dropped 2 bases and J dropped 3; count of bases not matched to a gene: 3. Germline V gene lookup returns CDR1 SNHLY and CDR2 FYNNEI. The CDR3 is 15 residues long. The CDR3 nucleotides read TGTGCCAGCAGTGAAAGGGCGGGGGGGACAGATACGCAGTATTTT. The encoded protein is CASSERAGGTDTQYF.

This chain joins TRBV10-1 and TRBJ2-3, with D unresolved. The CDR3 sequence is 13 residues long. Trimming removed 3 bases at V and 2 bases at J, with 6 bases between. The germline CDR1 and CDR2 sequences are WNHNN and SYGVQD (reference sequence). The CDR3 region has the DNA TGCGCCAGCAGTGATCCCGCCACAGATACGCAGTATTTT. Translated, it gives CASSDPATDTQYF.